Below, 21 T cell receptor beta chains from the same sample are listed, as sequenced in a study of blood T cell repertoires in COVID-19. The method was immunoSEQ multiplex PCR; TCRdb's version includes in-frame clones alone and lacks a portion of them. The sample consists of about 150,000 clones, more than 65% of them appearing once. Sequencing used peripheral blood. The receptors were gathered from a woman between 45 and 65 years old with acute or convalescent COVID-19.

The V and J genes are TRBV6-5 and TRBJ2-1, with 11 bases lining up with TRBD2. The junction had 3 bases not matched to a gene; V was cut back by 7 bases and J by 7 bases. This CDR3 has 13 amino acids. The V gene's germline CDR1 is MNHEY and CDR2 SVGAGI. The CDR3 loop reads CASISGGANEQFF. The CDR3, as DNA: TGTGCCAGCATTAGCGGGGGGGCGAATGAGCAGTTCTTC.

The V call is TRBV11-3, the J call TRBJ2-5; 8 bases align to TRBD1. Germline V gene sequence: CDR1 SGHNT, CDR2 YENEEA. This CDR3 has 16 amino acids. The J segment lost 4 bases and the V segment lost 0 bases, leaving 7 bases of the junction unmatched. The CDR3 here is CASSLDTAGGLETQYF. In DNA, the CDR3 is TGTGCCAGCAGCTTAGACACCGCAGGGGGCCTAGAGACCCAGTACTTC.

This clone was observed a handful of times. This rearrangement joins TRBV3-1 (or the pseudogene TRBV3-2) to TRBJ1-4, with D perhaps TRBD1 (5 bases). CDR3 size: 12 residues. Germline CDR1 and CDR2: LGHDT and YNNKEL (reference sequence). V was cut by 1 base and J by 15 bases, with 12 bases left in between. CDR3 residues: CASSQGPWGVFF. The CDR3 bases are TGTGCCAGCAGCCAAGGACCGTGGGGCGTGTTTTTT.

This chain uses TRBV28 with TRBJ1-2; the match to TRBD1 covers 8 bases. The germline V gene encodes CDR1 MDHEN and CDR2 SYDVKM. After removal of 3 bases from V and 0 bases from J, the junction contained 6 bases not matched to a gene. The CDR3 covers 16 residues. CDR3 sequence: CASSLYDRGANYGYTF. CDR3 DNA: TGTGCCAGCAGTTTGTATGACAGGGGAGCTAACTATGGCTACACCTTC.

The chain uses TRBV9 and TRBJ2-3; the match to TRBD2 covers 7 bases. V gave up 4 bases and J gave up 6 bases; unmatched junction bases: 5. The germline V gene encodes CDR1 SGDLS and CDR2 YYNGEE. The CDR3 consists of 13 residues. For the CDR3, the DNA is TGTGCCAGCAGCTTCTCCGGGGGGGATACGCAGTATTTT. Amino acids: CASSFSGGDTQYF.

This clone was seen a single time. This chain uses TRBV2 with TRBJ1-2, with a weak D call TRBD1 (5 bases). The CDR3 sequence is 18 residues long. The germline V and J ends were trimmed by 0 bases and 6 bases, with 23 bases remaining between them. In germline, CDR1 is SNHLY, CDR2 FYNNEI. CDR3 coding DNA: TGTGCCAGCAGTGAAGCGCGGGGGAATCGCCCCGCTAAAAATGGCTACACCTTC. Translated: CASSEARGNRPAKNGYTF.

The chain employs TRBV13 and TRBJ2-5; D is uncertain. The germline V gene encodes CDR1 PRHDT and CDR2 FYEKMQ (reference sequence). V was clipped by 8 bases and J by 2 bases, with 12 bases between them. This CDR3 contains 13 residues. As DNA, the CDR3 is TGTGCCAGCTCCCCCTGGGCACAAGAGACCCAGTACTTC. As protein: CASSPWAQETQYF.

A single count supports this clone. V and J are TRBV6-6 and TRBJ1-4; 7 positions agree with TRBD1. The CDR3 loop spans 15 amino acids. Germline CDR1 MNHNY, CDR2 SVGAGI (reference sequence). V shed 2 bases and J 4 bases; nucleotides not matched to a gene: 4. CDR3 sequence: CASSYEGAVNEKLFF. CDR3 DNA sequence: TGTGCCAGCAGTTACGAGGGGGCCGTTAATGAAAAACTGTTTTTT.

The chain is built from TRBV28 and TRBJ2-7; 13 bases match TRBD2. The CDR3 loop spans 17 amino acids. Germline assignment: CDR1 MDHEN and CDR2 SYDVKM. J gave up 1 base and V 8 bases, and 11 bases lay outside the gene matches. DNA of the CDR3: TGTGCCAGCGTGGGACTAGCGGGGCGTCAAGGTTCCTACGAGCAGTACTTC. As protein: CASVGLAGRQGSYEQYF.

This clone appeared a single time. The V gene is TRBV11-2, the J gene TRBJ1-4; 7 bases agree with TRBD1. The germline V gene encodes CDR1 SGHAT and CDR2 FQNNGV. The J segment lost 7 bases and the V segment lost 5 bases, leaving 4 bases of the junction unmatched. The CDR3 extends over 13 amino acids. As DNA, the CDR3 is TGTGCCAGCAGCCAGGGGGTTTCTGAAAAACTGTTTTTT. It codes for CASSQGVSEKLFF.

The DNA of the CDR3 is TGCAGCGTTGGGGAATGGGGGCAAACCGGGCAGTACTTC. As protein: CSVGEWGQTGQYF. The chain links TRBV29-1 to TRBJ2-7, with D perhaps matching TRBD1 (6 bases). V shed 4 bases and J shed 9 bases, with 19 bases lying between them. Germline V CDR1 and CDR2: SQVTM, ANQGSEA. The CDR3 is 13 amino acids.

The chain links TRBV6-2 or TRBV6-3 to TRBJ2-7; 8 nucleotides align to TRBD2. CDR1 is MNHEY and CDR2 is SVGEGT in the germline V gene. The CDR3 covers 16 residues. V lost 6 bases to trimming and J lost 0 bases; unmatched junction nucleotides: 10. The CDR3 DNA is TGTGCCAGCAGCCCGATTATCGGGAGGGCCTCCTACGAGCAGTACTTC. Translated, it gives CASSPIIGRASYEQYF.

The gene calls are TRBV19 and TRBJ2-3; a possible D gene is TRBD1 (6 bases). Germline CDR1 is LNHDA and CDR2 is SQIVND (reference sequence). CDR3 length: 15 amino acids. Trimming cost V 3 bases and J 4 bases, with 14 bases left between them. CDR3 bases: TGTGCCAGTAGTATTCAACAGGGCAGGGCAGATACGCAGTATTTT. Its protein product is CASSIQQGRADTQYF.

This rearrangement joins TRBV19 to TRBJ1-2; 8 nucleotides match TRBD1. The CDR3 loop spans 12 amino acids. Germline-derived CDR1 and CDR2 are LNHDA and SQIVND (reference sequence). V was clipped by 8 bases and J by 6 bases; unmatched bases: 5. The CDR3 spells CASADRGHGYTF. Here the CDR3 DNA reads TGTGCCAGTGCTGACAGGGGACATGGCTACACCTTC.

This clone has just one count. This CDR3 reads CASSPGGEYNSPLHF. In DNA form, the CDR3 reads TGTGCCAGCAGTCCCGGGGGGGAGTATAATTCACCCCTCCACTTT. The gene calls are TRBV27 and TRBJ1-6, with TRBD1 as a possible D gene (5 bases). The V end was cut by 5 bases, the J end by 4 bases, with 12 bases between. Germline CDR1 and CDR2: MNHEY and SMNVEV (reference sequence). This CDR3 spans 15 amino acids.

About this clone: A read error may produce the germline difference seen at one junction end. V and J are TRBV3-1 (or the pseudogene TRBV3-2) and TRBJ2-1, with 7 nucleotides matching TRBD2. The CDR3 extends over 14 amino acids. Germline CDR1 is LGHDT and CDR2 is YNNKEL (reference sequence). CDR3 in DNA: TGTGCCAGCAGCCAGGAGGGCGGACTAGTTGCGTGGCTCTTC. Its translation: CASSQEGGLVAWLF.

The rearrangement uses TRBV19 and TRBJ2-2; 8 nucleotides align to TRBD1. Germline-derived CDR1 and CDR2 are LNHDA and SQIVND (reference sequence). The CDR3 sequence is 19 residues long. V trimming: 4 bases; J trimming: 5 bases; junction bases outside the gene matches: 18. The CDR3 reads CASSKPGQDLHMVTGELFF. CDR3 bases: TGTGCCAGTAGTAAGCCGGGACAGGACCTTCACATGGTTACCGGGGAGCTGTTTTTT.

The chain has TRBV5-1 and TRBJ2-4; D not certain. The ends were cut back, 0 bases at V and 0 bases at J, with 4 bases in the middle. The CDR3 totals 14 residues. Germline loops: CDR1 SGHRS, CDR2 YFSETQ. In nucleotides, the CDR3 is TGCGCCAGCAGCTTGGGAGAAGCCAAAAACATTCAGTACTTC. This codes for CASSLGEAKNIQYF.

The chain uses TRBV5-1 and TRBJ2-1; 7 bases match TRBD2. Looked up from germline, CDR1 is SGHRS and CDR2 is YFSETQ. The trim removed 4 bases at V and 2 bases at J, leaving 12 bases unmatched. The CDR3 consists of 17 residues. The CDR3 loop is CASSLAGRGRTYNEQFF. CDR3 nucleotide sequence: TGCGCCAGCAGCCTGGCAGGGCGGGGGAGGACCTACAATGAGCAGTTCTTC. Filled out from reference TRBV5-1 and TRBJ2-1, the complete variable domain reads KAGVTQTPRYLIKTRGQQVTLSCSPISGHRSVSWYQQTPGQGLQFLFEYFSETQRNKGNFPGRFSGRQFSNSRSEMNVSTLELGDSALYLCASSLAGRGRTYNEQFFGPGTRLTVL.

The V gene is TRBV9, the J gene TRBJ1-5; 7 bases align to TRBD1. The CDR3 has 13 amino acids. Looked up from germline, CDR1 is SGDLS and CDR2 is YYNGEE. V gave up 4 bases and J gave up 4 bases; unmatched junction bases: 2. The CDR3 coding sequence is TGTGCCAGCAGCAAGGGGGCTAATCAGCCCCAGCATTTT. It encodes CASSKGANQPQHF.

This chain uses TRBV6-7 with TRBJ2-5, with D possibly TRBD2 on 6 matching bases. TRBV6-7 is recorded as an ORF, its role being uncertain. Trimming pared 1 base from V and 5 bases from J, leaving 14 bases between. The CDR3 totals 15 residues. CDR3 in amino acids: CASSYWGLAPETQYF. The CDR3 DNA follows: TGTGCCAGCAGTTACTGGGGACTGGCTCCGGAGACCCAGTACTTC.